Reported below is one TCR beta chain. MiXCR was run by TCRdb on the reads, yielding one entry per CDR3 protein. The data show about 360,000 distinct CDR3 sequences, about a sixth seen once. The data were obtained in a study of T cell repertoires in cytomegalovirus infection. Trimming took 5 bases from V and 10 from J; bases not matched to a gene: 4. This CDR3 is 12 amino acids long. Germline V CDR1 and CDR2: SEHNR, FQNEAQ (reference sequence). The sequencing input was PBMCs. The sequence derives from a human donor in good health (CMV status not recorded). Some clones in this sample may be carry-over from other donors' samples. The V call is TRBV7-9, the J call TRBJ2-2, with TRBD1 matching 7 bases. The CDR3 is CASSTGAAELFF. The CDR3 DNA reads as TGTGCCAGCAGCACAGGGGCAGCGGAGCTGTTTTTT.